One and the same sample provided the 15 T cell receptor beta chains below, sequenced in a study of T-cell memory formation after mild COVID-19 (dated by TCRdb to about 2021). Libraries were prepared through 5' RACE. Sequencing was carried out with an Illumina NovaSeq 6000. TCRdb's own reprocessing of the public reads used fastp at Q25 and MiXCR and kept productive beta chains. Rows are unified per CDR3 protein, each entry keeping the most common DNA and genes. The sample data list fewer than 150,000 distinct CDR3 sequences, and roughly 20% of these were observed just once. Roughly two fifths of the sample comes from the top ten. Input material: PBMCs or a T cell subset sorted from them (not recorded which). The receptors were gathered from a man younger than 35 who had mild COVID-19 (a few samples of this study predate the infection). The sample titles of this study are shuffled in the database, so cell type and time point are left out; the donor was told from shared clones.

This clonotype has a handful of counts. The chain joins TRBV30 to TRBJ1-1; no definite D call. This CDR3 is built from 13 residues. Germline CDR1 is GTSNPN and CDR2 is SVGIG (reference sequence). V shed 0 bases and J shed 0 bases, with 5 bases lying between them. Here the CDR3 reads CAWSVQVNTEAFF. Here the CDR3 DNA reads TGTGCCTGGAGTGTACAAGTGAACACTGAAGCTTTCTTT. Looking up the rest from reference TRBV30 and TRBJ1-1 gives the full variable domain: SQTIHQWPATLVQPVGSPLSLECTVEGTSNPNLYWYRQAAGRGLQLLFYSVGIGQISSEVPQNLSASRPQDRQFILSSKKLLLSDSGFYLCAWSVQVNTEAFFGQGTRLTVV.

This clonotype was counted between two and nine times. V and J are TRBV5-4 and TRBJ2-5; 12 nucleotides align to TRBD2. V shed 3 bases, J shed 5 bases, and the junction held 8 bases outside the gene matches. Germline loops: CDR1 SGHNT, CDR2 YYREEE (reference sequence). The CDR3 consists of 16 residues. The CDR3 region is CASSSRTSGVAETQYF. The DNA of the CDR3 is TGTGCCAGCAGCTCCCGGACTAGCGGGGTGGCTGAGACCCAGTACTTC.

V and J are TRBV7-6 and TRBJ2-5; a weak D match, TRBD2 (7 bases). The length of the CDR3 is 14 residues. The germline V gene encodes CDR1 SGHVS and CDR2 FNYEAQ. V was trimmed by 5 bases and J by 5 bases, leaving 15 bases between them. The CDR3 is CASSRGAGDETQYF. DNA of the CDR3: TGTGCCAGCAGCCGGGGGGCGGGCGACGAGACCCAGTACTTC.

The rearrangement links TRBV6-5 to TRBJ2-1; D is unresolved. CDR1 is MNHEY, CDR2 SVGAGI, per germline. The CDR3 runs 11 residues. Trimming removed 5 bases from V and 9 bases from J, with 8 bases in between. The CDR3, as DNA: TGTGCCAGCAGTCTACTTGCTGAGCAGTTCTTC. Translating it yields CASSLLAEQFF.

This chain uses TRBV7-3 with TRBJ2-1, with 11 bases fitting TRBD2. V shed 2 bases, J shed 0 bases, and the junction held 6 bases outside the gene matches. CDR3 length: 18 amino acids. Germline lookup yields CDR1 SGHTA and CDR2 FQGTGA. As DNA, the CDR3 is TGTGCCAGCAGCTTACCTAGCGGGGGGCCCAGCTCCTACAATGAGCAGTTCTTC. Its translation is CASSLPSGGPSSYNEQFF.

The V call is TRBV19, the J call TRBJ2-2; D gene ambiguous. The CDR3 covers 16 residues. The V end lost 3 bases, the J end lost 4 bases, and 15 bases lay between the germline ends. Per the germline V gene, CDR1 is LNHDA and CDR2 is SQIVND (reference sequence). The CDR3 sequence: CASSIQFVGSTGELFF. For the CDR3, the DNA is TGTGCCAGTAGTATCCAGTTTGTAGGGTCCACCGGGGAGCTGTTTTTT.

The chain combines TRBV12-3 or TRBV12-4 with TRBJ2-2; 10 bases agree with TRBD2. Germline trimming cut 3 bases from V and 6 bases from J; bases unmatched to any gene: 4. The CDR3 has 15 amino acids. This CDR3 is CASSFLSGGAGELFF. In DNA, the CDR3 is TGTGCCAGCAGTTTCCTCAGCGGGGGGGCCGGGGAGCTGTTTTTT.

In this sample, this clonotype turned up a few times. The DNA for the CDR3 is TGTGCCTGGAGGGGCGGACACCTCTACGAGCAGTACTTC. It yields the protein CAWRGGHLYEQYF. This rearrangement joins TRBV30 to TRBJ2-7, with D perhaps TRBD1 (5 bases). Trimming removed 3 bases at V and 3 bases at J, with 12 bases between. This CDR3 has 13 amino acids. Germline V gene data show CDR1 as GTSNPN and CDR2 as SVGIG (reference sequence).

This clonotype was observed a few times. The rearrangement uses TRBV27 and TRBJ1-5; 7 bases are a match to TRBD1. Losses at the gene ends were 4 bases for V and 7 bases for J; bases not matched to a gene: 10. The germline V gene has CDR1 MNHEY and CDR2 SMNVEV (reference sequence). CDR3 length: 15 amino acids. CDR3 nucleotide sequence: TGTGCCAGCAGTTCCGGACAGGCTTTAGAGCAGCCCCAGCATTTT. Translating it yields CASSSGQALEQPQHF.

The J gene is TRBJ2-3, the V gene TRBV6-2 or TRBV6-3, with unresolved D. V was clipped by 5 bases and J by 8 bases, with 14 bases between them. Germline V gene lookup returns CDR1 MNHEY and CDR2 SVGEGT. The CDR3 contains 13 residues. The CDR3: CASSTREAPTQYF. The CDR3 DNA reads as TGTGCCAGCAGTACGCGAGAAGCTCCTACGCAGTATTTT.

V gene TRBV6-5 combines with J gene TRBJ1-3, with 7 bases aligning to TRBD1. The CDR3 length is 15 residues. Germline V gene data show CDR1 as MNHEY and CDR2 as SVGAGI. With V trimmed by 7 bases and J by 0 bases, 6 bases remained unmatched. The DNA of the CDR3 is TGTGCCAGCAATCCCTCAGGGGGCTCTGGAAACACCATATATTTT. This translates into CASNPSGGSGNTIYF.

The CDR3 region has the DNA TGTGCCAGCAGGCCCGAAAGGGACTTTTTGGATGGCTACACCTTC. Translation: CASRPERDFLDGYTF. The chain couples TRBV6-2 or TRBV6-3 to TRBJ1-2; TRBD1 might be the D (5 bases). The germline V and J ends were trimmed by 6 bases and 6 bases, with 20 bases remaining between them. The CDR3 loop spans 15 amino acids. CDR1 is MNHEY and CDR2 is SVGEGT in the germline V gene.

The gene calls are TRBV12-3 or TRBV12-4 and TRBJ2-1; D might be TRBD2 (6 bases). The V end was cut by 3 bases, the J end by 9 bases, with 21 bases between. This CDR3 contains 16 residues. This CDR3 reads CASSFFGGTGFVEQFF. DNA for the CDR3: TGTGCCAGCAGTTTCTTTGGAGGGACTGGCTTTGTTGAGCAGTTCTTC.

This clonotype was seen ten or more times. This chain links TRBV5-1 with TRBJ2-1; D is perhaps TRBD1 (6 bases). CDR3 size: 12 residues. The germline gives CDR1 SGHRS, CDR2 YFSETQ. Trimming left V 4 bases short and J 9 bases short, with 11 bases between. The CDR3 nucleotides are TGCGCCAGCAGCAAGTCAGGGGCTGAGCAGTTCTTC. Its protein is CASSKSGAEQFF.

The CDR3 nucleotides read TGTGCCAGCCTTTCAAATGGGGGGGCCCACAATGAGCAGTTCTTC. Its translation is CASLSNGGAHNEQFF. V gene TRBV6-1 combines with J gene TRBJ2-1; weak D call: TRBD2 (7 bases). V was trimmed by 8 bases and J by 5 bases, leaving 19 bases between them. Germline V gene sequence: CDR1 MNHNS, CDR2 SASEGT. The CDR3 totals 15 residues.